This T cell receptor beta chain was profiled in a study of blood T cell repertoires in COVID-19. Study information: The study drew acute and convalescent COVID-19 samples from the United States, Italy and Spain. PBMCs, B-cell-depleted T cells, or T cells provided the cDNA or gDNA that made up the material.

Per the original data handling: Nucleated cell number was recorded as an estimate derived from reference gene primer amplification. Sequencing was performed with immunoSEQ multiplex PCR; in TCRdb, only in-frame clones are kept and a portion is missing. Clonal size and the V and J genes are those of that table, whereas D and trimming came from the DNA. The sample holds about 430,000 clones, approximately 90% seen once. Germline V gene data show CDR1 as MDHEN and CDR2 as SYDVKM. CDR3 size: 18 residues. V lost 6 bases to trimming and J lost 1 base; unmatched junction nucleotides: 9. All recovered Cohort 3 donors got two negative PCRs, got clearance, or saw symptom resolution.

The V call is TRBV28, the J call TRBJ2-4; 13 bases line up with TRBD2. This sequence was found in a man aged 25-45 years who had recovered from COVID-19. Sequencing was done on a sample of PBMCs or T cells enriched from blood (not recorded which). The CDR3 sequence: CASSLGLAGRAAKNIQYF. CDR3 DNA sequence: TGTGCCAGCAGCCTGGGACTAGCGGGACGAGCCGCCAAAAACATTCAGTACTTC.